This T cell receptor (beta chain) was retrieved from a study of PD-1 blockade in classical Hodgkin lymphoma (dated by TCRdb to 2019 to 2021). Study-level background: Nivolumab dosing was 3 mg/kg intravenously every 2 weeks, continuing until either disease progression or unacceptable toxicity. The study used CyTOF and TCR beta sequencing to define a peripheral blood immune signature of response to PD-1 blockade in classical Hodgkin lymphoma. Study-wide conclusions, independent of this receptor: The study covered only a single clinical trial cohort, and the causes of the repertoire differences, possibly disease activity or prior therapy, were still not defined. By C4D1, a significant rise was seen in CD4+ TCR diversity but not in CD8+ TCR diversity (p=0.0027 vs p=0.16), and the rise was most apparent among complete responders (p=0.02). Diversity was lower in patients who began nivolumab less than 1 year after ASCT, so these patients were left out of later analyses to avoid confounding by immune reconstitution. Baseline TCR diversity was reported to be lower in newly diagnosed patients than in healthy donors and to be lower still in relapsed/refractory patients. Trial patients with a complete response had baseline diversity similar to that of newly diagnosed patients, while partial responders and progressors had significantly lower diversity.

Inclusive of the bounding cysteine and phenylalanine, the CDR3 is 15 residues long. The entry retains the CDR3 DNA only, 45 bases that are in frame from base 1. Looking up the germline V gene yields CDR1 SGHNT and CDR2 YENEEA. V is cut back by 5 bases and J by 4 bases, with 9 bases in the junction unmatched. The Qiagen DNeasy kit was used to extract genomic DNA from unsorted PBMCs and from the negatively selected CD4+ and CD8+ fractions. Amplification of TCR beta CDR3 regions was done by immunoSEQ multiplex PCR with primers that anneal to V and J segments. A synthetic immune receptor repertoire was used to minimize amplification bias, and any residual bias was removed computationally once sequencing was done. The authors' pipeline ran thus. Custom Python scripts were used to quantify repertoire diversity as the Shannon entropy index. Unsorted, CD4+ and CD8+ repertoires were analyzed separately, except for combined analyses in which CD4+ and CD8+ sequences were merged in silico. A clone counted as expanded when the clone's frequency after treatment rose at least 2-fold relative to C1D1, and clones undetected at baseline were given a pseudocount of 0.5. Clones with 0 or 1 copy at C1D1 were defined as singleton clones, while clones with 2 or more copies were defined as non-singleton clones. Clones expanded in unsorted samples were assigned a CD4+, CD8+ or unknown annotation through matching of protein sequences in sorted samples from the same patient. Wilcoxon tests were applied to paired samples to test diversity changes from C1D1 to C4D1. TCRdb took over this immuneACCESS table, retaining in-frame rearrangements with V and J assigned. Such tables are incomplete; in checked studies, under half of the missing clones stem from an unresolved V gene, and the remainder is unexplained. Clonal size and the V and J genes are those of that table, whereas D and trimming came from the DNA. The sample records some 95,000 clones, over 75% of which are singletons. The top ten clones comprise about 2.9% of the sample.

The time point label corresponds to: cycle 4 day 1 (C4D1), after 5 to 7 weeks of nivolumab. Every trial patient had relapsed following autologous stem cell transplantation, and prior brentuximab vedotin exposure was what differed among cohorts A, B and C. The trial cohort was composed of under 70 patients with relapsed/refractory classical Hodgkin lymphoma, for whom complete response, partial response or progressive disease was recorded as best overall response. Single-agent nivolumab was administered to trial patients in the multi-cohort phase II CheckMate 205 trial. An independent review committee assessed best overall response by applying the 2007 International Working Group response criteria. PBMCs from the trial were collected at three points: immediately before nivolumab initiation (C1D1), and during therapy at cycle 2 day 1 and cycle 4 day 1. After peripheral blood was drawn into 8 mL Vacutainer Cell Preparation Tubes, PBMCs were isolated by centrifugation and then cryopreserved.

A note on this clone: This clone's antigen is unknown. Base qualities are not at hand, and no much larger clone is one base apart.

This sequence originates from a human donor with classical Hodgkin lymphoma. The sample here was peripheral blood mononuclear cells (PBMCs), taken before the fourth cycle of nivolumab. Rearrangement joined TRBV11-3 to TRBJ1-2, with TRBD1 identical over 8 junction bases. In nucleotide form, the sequence is TGTGCCAGCAGCAGTGTGCAGGGGGCGGGCTATGGCTACACCTTC. This translates into CASSSVQGAGYGYTF.